The 8 T cell receptor beta chains below all came from one sample that was sequenced in a study of beta chain features in type 1 diabetes. No antigen is known for these receptors. The isolated RNA, all of it, was reverse transcribed, so expressed TCRB transcripts were what got sequenced. Using immunoSEQ multiplex PCR, the repertoire was profiled, and TCRdb retains in-frame clones only, with some absent. The sample yields about 260,000 clones, about 24% seen once. Notes on the study in general: Shortening of TCRB CDR3s, moderate but significant, appeared in all four CD4+ subsets of Type 1 diabetes patients.

The sample was naive CD4+ T cells from blood. The receptors come from a woman aged 25-40 years with type 1 diabetes.

The CDR3 is CASSQSGAYEQYF. For the CDR3, the DNA is TGTGCCAGCAGCCAAAGCGGAGCCTACGAGCAGTACTTC. The chain carries TRBV5-4 and TRBJ2-7, with a weak D call TRBD2 (5 bases). Germline CDR1 and CDR2: SGHNT and YYREEE (reference sequence). The CDR3 spans 13 residues. The V end lost 4 bases, the J end lost 2 bases, and 10 bases lay between the germline ends.

The chain has TRBV2 and TRBJ2-7; 9 nucleotides align to TRBD1. The CDR3 loop spans 13 amino acids. The germline gives CDR1 SNHLY, CDR2 FYNNEI. J gave up 5 bases and V 6 bases, and 5 bases lay outside the gene matches. In DNA, the CDR3 is TGTGCCAGCAGCCCGGACAGGGGCGACGAGCAGTACTTC. It translates to CASSPDRGDEQYF.

The rearrangement joins TRBV28 to TRBJ1-3; D may be TRBD1 (6 bases). This CDR3 has 15 residues. V was clipped by 5 bases and J by 2 bases, with 13 bases between them. Germline CDR1 MDHEN, CDR2 SYDVKM. DNA for the CDR3: TGTGCCAGCAGTACCCTCGGGGGGCCTGGAAACACCATATATTTT. As protein: CASSTLGGPGNTIYF.

This chain uses TRBV19 with TRBJ2-2, with 9 positions matching TRBD2. This CDR3 spans 14 amino acids. The germline CDR1 and CDR2 sequences are LNHDA and SQIVND (reference sequence). J was trimmed by 5 bases and V by 3 bases; bases with no gene match: 1. For the CDR3, the DNA is TGTGCCAGTAGTATGCTAGCGGGAACCGGGGAGCTGTTTTTT. This translates into CASSMLAGTGELFF.

The CDR3 DNA reads TGTGCCAGTGCGCGGGAGGGCCGGACAGATACGCAGTATTTT. It is translated as CASAREGRTDTQYF. This sequence joins TRBV6-6 and TRBJ2-3; TRBD2 matches at 9 bases. There are 14 residues in the CDR3. Germline V lookup: CDR1 MNHNY, CDR2 SVGAGI (reference sequence). Trimming at V came to 9 bases and at J to 3 bases, leaving 7 bases not matched to a gene.

V usage is TRBV9 and J usage is TRBJ2-3; 9 bases are a match to TRBD1. The V gene's germline CDR1 is SGDLS and CDR2 YYNGEE. The CDR3 extends over 15 amino acids. J gave up 2 bases and V 5 bases, and 6 bases lay outside the gene matches. This chain's CDR3 is CASRAGTGFTDTQYF. CDR3 nucleotides: TGTGCCAGCAGAGCCGGGACAGGGTTCACAGATACGCAGTATTTT.

This chain joins TRBV5-4 and TRBJ2-1; 9 nucleotides line up with TRBD2. J was trimmed by 7 bases and V by 5 bases; bases with no gene match: 7. Germline values: CDR1 SGHNT, CDR2 YYREEE (reference sequence). The CDR3 totals 14 residues. The CDR3, as DNA: TGTGCCAGCAGTTCGGCGGGAGGGGGGAATGAGCAGTTCTTC. It encodes CASSSAGGGNEQFF.

The chain uses TRBV30 and TRBJ1-5, with TRBD1 matching 8 bases. Looked up from germline, CDR1 is GTSNPN and CDR2 is SVGIG (reference sequence). J gave up 5 bases and V 2 bases, and 8 bases lay outside the gene matches. The CDR3 contains 15 residues. The CDR3 spells CAWSPGQGGHQPQHF. In nucleotides, the CDR3 is TGTGCCTGGAGTCCTGGACAGGGAGGACATCAGCCCCAGCATTTT. Complete variable domain (other parts from reference TRBV30 and TRBJ1-5): SQTIHQWPATLVQPVGSPLSLECTVEGTSNPNLYWYRQAAGRGLQLLFYSVGIGQISSEVPQNLSASRPQDRQFILSSKKLLLSDSGFYLCAWSPGQGGHQPQHFGDGTRLSIL.